The 4 T cell receptor beta chains given below trace back to one sample, sequenced in a study of OX40 agonist ivuxolimab in advanced cancers. Using immunoSEQ multiplex PCR, the repertoire was profiled, and TCRdb retains in-frame clones only, with some absent. The data contain 70,000 or so clones, roughly nine tenths of them singletons. Material: CD4+ or CD8+ T cells sorted from blood, obtained in a trial of the OX40 agonist ivuxolimab. These receptor sequences come from an adult with an advanced solid tumor such as melanoma, head and neck, liver or kidney cancer.

This sequence joins TRBV27 and TRBJ2-1, with D possibly matching TRBD2 (5 bases). This CDR3 spans 12 amino acids. The V gene's germline CDR1 is MNHEY and CDR2 SMNVEV (reference sequence). With 4 bases removed from V and 15 bases from J, the gap between germline ends came to 16 bases. The CDR3 reads CASSSGLPQVFF. The DNA for the CDR3 is TGTGCCAGCAGTTCCGGACTCCCTCAGGTGTTCTTC.

This sequence joins TRBV7-9 and TRBJ2-1; D call uncertain. Germline CDR1 reads SEHNR; CDR2 reads FQNEAQ (reference sequence). The CDR3 sequence is 15 residues long. Trimming removed 5 bases from V and 5 bases from J, with 16 bases in between. The CDR3 is CASSGGQEIHNEQFF. The CDR3 DNA reads as TGTGCCAGCAGCGGCGGTCAGGAGATCCACAATGAGCAGTTCTTC.

The V and J genes are TRBV28 and TRBJ2-3, with D perhaps assigned TRBD1 or TRBD2 (5 bases each). The CDR3 is 14 amino acids. Trimming shortened V by 4 bases and J by 4 bases, and 12 bases separated the two germline ends. Germline assignment: CDR1 MDHEN and CDR2 SYDVKM. The CDR3 reads CASSWLGDPDTQYF. The CDR3 region has the DNA TGTGCCAGCAGTTGGTTGGGGGACCCAGATACGCAGTATTTT.

The CDR3 sequence is CASSLAGRSGANVLTF. The CDR3 region has the DNA TGTGCCAGCAGTTTGGCAGGGAGGTCGGGGGCCAACGTCCTGACTTTC. This chain uses TRBV28 with TRBJ2-6; perhaps TRBD2 as D (6 bases). This CDR3 region has 16 residues. The V end was cut by 3 bases, the J end by 4 bases, with 13 bases between. Germline-derived CDR1 and CDR2 are MDHEN and SYDVKM. Supplemented by reference TRBV28 and TRBJ2-6, the full variable domain reads DVKVTQSSRYLVKRTGEKVFLECVQDMDHENMFWYRQDPGLGLRLIYFSYDVKMKEKGDIPEGYSVSREKKERFSLILESASTNQTSMYLCASSLAGRSGANVLTFGAGSRLTVL.